This T cell receptor (beta chain) was identified in a study of blood T cells in healthy people across ages. Study-wide results and caveats: Total diversity from one million sequenced T cells was likely underestimated.

Points on this clonotype: Its antigen is not identified.

The CDR3 is made up of 15 amino acids. CDR1 MNHEY and CDR2 SVGEGT come from the germline V gene. The junction had 7 bases not matched to a gene; V was cut back by 5 bases and J by 3 bases. The second PCR ran about 6 to 12 cycles with a sample-barcoded 5' primer and J-beta primers. Each cDNA molecule, via a template-switch adaptor with 12 random nucleotides, was tagged. TCRdb passed the 5' RACE reads through MiXCR, listing each CDR3 protein once. The table includes roughly 830,000 distinct CDR3 sequences, roughly 60% detected once. This receptor was obtained from a man aged 30 to 45 in good health. The sample comprised blood. The V and J genes are TRBV6-2 or TRBV6-3 and TRBJ2-7, with 10 positions matching TRBD2. Here the CDR3 reads CASSRPSGGYYEQYF. CDR3 sequence (DNA): TGTGCCAGCAGTCGACCTAGCGGGGGATACTACGAGCAGTACTTC.